Below, 22 T cell receptor beta chains from the same sample are listed, as sequenced in a study of CD8+CD57+ T cells in acquired aplastic anemia. Template material for TCR beta VDJ and CDR3 profiling consisted of genomic DNA. TCRdb re-called the reads through MiXCR, storing one row per CDR3 protein. The data hold about 190,000 distinct CDR3 sequences, with roughly 64% observed a single time. Sequencing was carried out using sorted CD4+, CD8+, or CD8+CD57+ T cells (not recorded which) from PBMCs. These TCRs come from a human donor with severe aplastic anemia or a healthy control (not recorded which).

V and J are TRBV20-1 and TRBJ2-7, with TRBD1 as a possible D gene (5 bases). V was trimmed by 4 bases and J by 0 bases, leaving 10 bases between them. This CDR3 region has 13 residues. Germline-derived CDR1 and CDR2 are DFQATT and SNEGSKA (reference sequence). This chain's CDR3 is CSATDSRSYEQYF. CDR3 nucleotides: TGCAGTGCTACTGACAGCCGCTCCTACGAGCAGTACTTC.

The rearrangement uses TRBV25-1 and TRBJ2-3; 7 nucleotides agree with TRBD2. V dropped 3 bases and J dropped 2; count of bases not matched to a gene: 5. Per the germline V gene, CDR1 is MGHDK and CDR2 is SYGVNS. CDR3 length: 15 amino acids. The CDR3 loop is CASSDTGRVTDTQYF. The CDR3 DNA sequence: TGTGCCAGCAGTGATACGGGGAGGGTCACAGATACGCAGTATTTT.

This clonotype was seen at least ten times. V usage is TRBV20-1 and J usage is TRBJ2-3; 9 nucleotides match TRBD2. The CDR3 consists of 16 residues. Germline lookup yields CDR1 DFQATT and CDR2 SNEGSKA (reference sequence). V was pared by 3 bases and J by 3 bases, with 10 bases of the junction left unmatched. The CDR3 sequence: CSARERLAEPTDTQYF. CDR3 DNA: TGCAGTGCTAGGGAACGACTAGCGGAACCTACAGATACGCAGTATTTT.

The rearrangement joins TRBV9 to TRBJ2-3; no reliable D call. This CDR3 has 16 residues. Germline CDR1 reads SGDLS; CDR2 reads YYNGEE. The ends were cut back, 4 bases at V and 3 bases at J, with 18 bases in the middle. The DNA of the CDR3 is TGTGCCAGCAGCTCCACTAAGTGGTTAGGGACAGATACGCAGTATTTT. It yields the protein CASSSTKWLGTDTQYF.

J is TRBJ1-2 and V is TRBV6-2 or TRBV6-3; D is possibly TRBD1 (5 bases). CDR1 and CDR2 from the germline V gene are MNHEY and SVGEGT. CDR3 length: 13 amino acids. The germline V and J ends were trimmed by 0 bases and 3 bases, with 5 bases remaining between them. The CDR3 coding sequence is TGTGCCAGCAGTTACTCAGGGGACTATGGCTACACCTTC. Amino acids: CASSYSGDYGYTF.

The V gene is TRBV7-9, the J gene TRBJ2-3; D ambiguous. The CDR3 loop spans 12 amino acids. In germline, CDR1 is SEHNR, CDR2 FQNEAQ (reference sequence). Between the trimmed V and J ends, which lost 4 bases and 6 bases, there was a span of 8 bases. CDR3 protein: CASSSTSDTQYF. The CDR3 nucleotides are TGTGCCAGCAGCTCCACGTCGGATACGCAGTATTTT.

This clonotype was picked up a small number of times. The CDR3 nucleotides are TGCAGTGCTAGAGGGGGTTACGAGCAGTACTTC. Protein product: CSARGGYEQYF. The gene calls are TRBV20-1 and TRBJ2-7, with D unclear. Trimming removed 1 base at V and 4 bases at J, with 5 bases between. The CDR3 totals 11 residues. The V gene's germline CDR1 is DFQATT and CDR2 SNEGSKA (reference sequence).

The V and J genes are TRBV2 and TRBJ2-7; D not resolved. The CDR3 length is 15 residues. Germline V gives CDR1 SNHLY, CDR2 FYNNEI. Between the trimmed V and J ends, which lost 0 bases and 2 bases, there was a span of 11 bases. The CDR3 region has the DNA TGTGCCAGCAGTGAAGCGATCACCGAAGCCTACGAGCAGTACTTC. This gives the protein CASSEAITEAYEQYF.

The V call is TRBV6-5, the J call TRBJ2-7; 7 nucleotides line up with TRBD2. Trimming removed 2 bases from V and 3 bases from J; junction bases left unmatched: 4. Germline V gene lookup returns CDR1 MNHEY and CDR2 SVGAGI. The CDR3 length is 14 residues. CDR3 sequence (DNA): TGTGCCAGCAGTTACGGGGGGGGGGGCTACGAGCAGTACTTC. Protein product: CASSYGGGGYEQYF.

This clonotype occurred a few times. The chain has TRBV20-1 and TRBJ2-3; D might be TRBD1 (5 bases). Germline V gene lookup returns CDR1 DFQATT and CDR2 SNEGSKA (reference sequence). The V gene lost 8 bases and the J gene lost 8 bases, with 11 bases spanning the gap. This CDR3 region has 10 residues. This CDR3 is CSKGPSTQYF. The CDR3 bases are TGCAGTAAGGGGCCTTCTACGCAGTATTTT.

The genes are TRBV29-1 and TRBJ2-1; 16 bases fit TRBD2. Trimming cost V 4 bases and J 4 bases; bases outside gene matches: 7. The CDR3 loop spans 17 amino acids. Germline CDR1 is SQVTM and CDR2 is ANQGSEA. CDR3 sequence reads: CSVAGTSGRAGYNEQFF. CDR3 in DNA: TGCAGCGTTGCCGGGACTAGCGGGAGGGCGGGATACAATGAGCAGTTCTTC.

This chain uses TRBV6-1 with TRBJ2-2; 7 bases map to TRBD1. Germline-derived CDR1 and CDR2 are MNHNS and SASEGT. The CDR3 totals 14 residues. With 6 bases clipped from V and 3 bases from J, the junction kept 4 bases outside the gene matches. The CDR3 region is CASRGQVDTGELFF. As DNA, the CDR3 is TGTGCCAGCAGAGGACAGGTGGACACCGGGGAGCTGTTTTTT.

The J gene is TRBJ1-1, the V gene TRBV20-1; 11 bases align to TRBD1. The junction had 9 bases not matched to a gene; V was cut back by 1 base and J by 2 bases. The CDR3 extends over 17 amino acids. Germline V gene data show CDR1 as DFQATT and CDR2 as SNEGSKA (reference sequence). CDR3 bases: TGCAGTGCTAGAGGGGTGGACAGGGGGCAGAGTAACACTGAAGCTTTCTTT. Translating it yields CSARGVDRGQSNTEAFF.

The V gene is TRBV15, the J gene TRBJ1-6; D remains unclear. The CDR3 length is 16 residues. Germline V CDR1 and CDR2: LNHNV, YYDKDF (reference sequence). V lost 4 bases and J lost 0, with 10 bases in between. CDR3 in amino acids: CATSMSWSSYNSPLHF. The CDR3 coding sequence is TGTGCCACCAGCATGAGCTGGAGCTCCTATAATTCACCCCTCCACTTT.

The V call is TRBV20-1, the J call TRBJ2-7; 7 nucleotides match TRBD2. CDR1 and CDR2 from the germline V gene are DFQATT and SNEGSKA (reference sequence). This CDR3 is 12 amino acids long. V was pared by 4 bases and J by 4 bases, with 4 bases of the junction left unmatched. CDR3 amino acids: CSAKPGRYEQYF. The CDR3 DNA follows: TGCAGTGCTAAACCCGGGAGGTACGAGCAGTACTTC.

The chain has TRBV20-1 and TRBJ2-7; 13 bases fit TRBD2. J gave up 7 bases and V 3 bases, and 6 bases lay outside the gene matches. The CDR3 spans 14 residues. Germline CDR1 DFQATT, CDR2 SNEGSKA (reference sequence). CDR3 sequence: CSARPGLAGSEQYF. The CDR3 DNA sequence: TGCAGTGCTAGGCCGGGACTAGCGGGGAGTGAGCAGTACTTC.

V usage is TRBV19 and J usage is TRBJ1-6; the D is unclear. Germline V gene data show CDR1 as LNHDA and CDR2 as SQIVND (reference sequence). The ends were cut back, 4 bases at V and 9 bases at J, with 7 bases in the middle. This CDR3 comprises 12 residues. Written as DNA, the CDR3 is TGTGCCAGTAGTACAGGCATTTCACCCCTCCACTTT. This encodes CASSTGISPLHF.

This clonotype showed up many times. V usage is TRBV19 and J usage is TRBJ1-1, with 9 bases matching TRBD1. After removal of 8 bases from V and 5 bases from J, the junction contained 6 bases not matched to a gene. Germline CDR1 is LNHDA and CDR2 is SQIVND (reference sequence). This CDR3 is built from 13 residues. The chain's CDR3 is CASRDRGGTEAFF. The CDR3, as DNA: TGTGCCAGTCGAGACAGGGGGGGGACTGAAGCTTTCTTT.

Here the CDR3 DNA reads TGTGCCAGTAGTCCGCGCGGGGGGCCATTCACTGGAAACACCATATATTTT. Residues: CASSPRGGPFTGNTIYF. The V call is TRBV19, the J call TRBJ1-3, with a possible D match to TRBD1 (6 bases). This CDR3 comprises 17 residues. Trimming shortened V by 5 bases and J by 2 bases, and 19 bases separated the two germline ends. CDR1 LNHDA and CDR2 SQIVND come from the germline V gene (reference sequence).

About this clonotype: The junction differs from germline at one of its ends, possibly a read error. The chain employs TRBV12-3 or TRBV12-4 and TRBJ1-5; 8 bases are a match to TRBD1. CDR3 length: 12 residues. CDR3 nucleotide sequence: TGTGCCAGCAGATCAGGGGGCGCGGTTTTGAATTTT. It encodes CASRSGGAVLNF.

Concerning this clonotype itself: One base away lies a much larger clone, so this may be a sequencing read error. The chain carries TRBV12-3 or TRBV12-4 and TRBJ1-1; no reliable D call. The length of the CDR3 is 13 residues. Trimming pared 3 bases from V and 1 base from J, leaving 6 bases between. CDR3 coding DNA: TGTGCCAGCAGTTTTATTAGGAACACTGAAGCTTTCTTT. It yields the protein CASSFIRNTEAFF.

This clonotype was seen a handful of times. This sequence joins TRBV7-9 and TRBJ1-5; no clear D gene. Deletions cut 0 bases from V and 1 base from J, with 13 bases between. CDR3 length: 17 residues. Germline CDR1 reads SEHNR; CDR2 reads FQNEAQ (reference sequence). The CDR3 spells CASSLAEVGESNQPQHF. As DNA, the CDR3 is TGTGCCAGCAGCTTAGCGGAGGTGGGAGAAAGCAATCAGCCCCAGCATTTT.